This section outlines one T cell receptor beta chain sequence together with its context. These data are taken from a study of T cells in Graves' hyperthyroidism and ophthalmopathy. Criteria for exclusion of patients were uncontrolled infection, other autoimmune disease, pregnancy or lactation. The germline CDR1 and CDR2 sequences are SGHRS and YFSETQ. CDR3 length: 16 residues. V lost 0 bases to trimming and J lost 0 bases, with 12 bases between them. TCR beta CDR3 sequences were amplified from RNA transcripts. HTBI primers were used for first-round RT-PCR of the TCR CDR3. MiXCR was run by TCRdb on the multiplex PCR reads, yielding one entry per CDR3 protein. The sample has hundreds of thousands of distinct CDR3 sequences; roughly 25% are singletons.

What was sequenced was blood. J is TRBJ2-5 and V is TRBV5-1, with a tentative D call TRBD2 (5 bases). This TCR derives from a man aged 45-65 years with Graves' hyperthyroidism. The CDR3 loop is CASSLAGNSDQETQYF. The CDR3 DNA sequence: TGCGCCAGCAGCTTGGCGGGGAATTCTGACCAAGAGACCCAGTACTTC. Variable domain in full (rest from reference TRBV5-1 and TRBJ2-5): KAGVTQTPRYLIKTRGQQVTLSCSPISGHRSVSWYQQTPGQGLQFLFEYFSETQRNKGNFPGRFSGRQFSNSRSEMNVSTLELGDSALYLCASSLAGNSDQETQYFGPGTRLLVL.